The sequence of this T cell receptor beta chain was determined in a study of CD4 T cells in relation to SARS-CoV-2 and coronaviruses. Overall study context: Shared crossreactive spike epitopes were mapped to their HLA restriction.

Unexposed donor CD4+ T cells date from about 2010-2019, before the COVID-19 pandemic. TCRdb's copy holds only in-frame clones and misses some; the assay was immunoSEQ multiplex PCR. Among 55,000 to 70,000 clones listed, approximately 93% were seen once. The receptor was derived from a human donor in good health. Sequencing used naive CD4+ T cells from PBMCs. Indicated subset: naive CD4+ T cells isolated by negative enrichment.

The CDR3 DNA sequence: TGTGCCACCAGCCGGGACAGACCCTTTTACGAGCAGTACTTC. The encoded protein is CATSRDRPFYEQYF. The chain uses TRBV24-1 and TRBJ2-7; 7 nucleotides match TRBD1. Germline V CDR1 and CDR2: KGHDR, SFDVKD. V shed 7 bases, J shed 4 bases, and the junction held 9 bases outside the gene matches. There are 14 residues in the CDR3.